This TCR beta chain comes out of a study of blood T cell repertoires in COVID-19. Germline assignment: CDR1 SEHNR and CDR2 FQNEAQ (reference sequence). The CDR3 has 19 amino acids. Trimming cost V 5 bases and J 1 base; bases outside gene matches: 13. As originally analysed: Amplification of reference gene primers was used by the study to estimate nucleated cell counts. TCRdb's copy holds only in-frame clones and misses some; the assay was immunoSEQ multiplex PCR. That table is the source of V, J and clone size, and D and trimming were worked out from the DNA. The data contain a few hundred thousand clones, roughly four fifths of them singletons. The age range of participants was about 18 to 100 years, with residence in fewer than 25 US areas. Each participant's cohort was designated according to participant-reported clinical history. Recovered status in Cohort 3 required two negative PCRs, clearance, or symptom resolution.

Sequencing was done on a sample of PBMCs or T cells enriched from blood (not recorded which). V and J are TRBV7-9 and TRBJ2-7; 14 bases line up with TRBD2. The sequence came from a woman aged 45-60 years who had recovered from COVID-19. In DNA form, the CDR3 reads TGTGCCAGCAGCATAACCCCGGGACTAGCGGGGGCCCGGTCCTACGAGCAGTACTTC. Translation: CASSITPGLAGARSYEQYF.